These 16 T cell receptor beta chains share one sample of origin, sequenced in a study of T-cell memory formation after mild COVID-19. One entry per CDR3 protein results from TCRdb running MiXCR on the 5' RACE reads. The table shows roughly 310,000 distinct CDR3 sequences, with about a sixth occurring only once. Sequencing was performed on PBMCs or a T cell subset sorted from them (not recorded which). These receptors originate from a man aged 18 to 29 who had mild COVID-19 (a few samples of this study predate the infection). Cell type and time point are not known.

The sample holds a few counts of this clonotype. CDR3 residues: CASSKAGDSNYGYTF. The CDR3 DNA reads as TGTGCCAGCAGCAAAGCGGGGGACTCTAACTATGGCTACACCTTC. The chain links TRBV21-1 to TRBJ1-2. TRBV21-1 is flagged as a pseudogene. This CDR3 is 15 amino acids long.

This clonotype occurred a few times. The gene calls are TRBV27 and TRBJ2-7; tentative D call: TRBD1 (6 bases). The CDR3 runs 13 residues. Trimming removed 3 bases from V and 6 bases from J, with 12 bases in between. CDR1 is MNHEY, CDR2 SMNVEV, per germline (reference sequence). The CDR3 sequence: CASSFHTGSEQYF. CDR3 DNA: TGTGCCAGCAGTTTTCATACAGGGAGCGAGCAGTACTTC.

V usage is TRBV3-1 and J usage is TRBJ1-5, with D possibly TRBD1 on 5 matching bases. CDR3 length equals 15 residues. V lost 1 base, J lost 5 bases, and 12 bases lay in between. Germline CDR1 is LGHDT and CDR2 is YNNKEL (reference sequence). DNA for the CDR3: TGTGCCAGCAGCCAAGGATGGGGGGACGATCAGCCCCAGCATTTT. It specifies CASSQGWGDDQPQHF.

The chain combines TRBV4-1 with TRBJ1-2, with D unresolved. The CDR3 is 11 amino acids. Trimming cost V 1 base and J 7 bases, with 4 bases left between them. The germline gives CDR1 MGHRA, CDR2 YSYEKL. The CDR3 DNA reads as TGCGCCAGCAGCCAAGGTAGTGGCTACACCTTC. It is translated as CASSQGSGYTF.

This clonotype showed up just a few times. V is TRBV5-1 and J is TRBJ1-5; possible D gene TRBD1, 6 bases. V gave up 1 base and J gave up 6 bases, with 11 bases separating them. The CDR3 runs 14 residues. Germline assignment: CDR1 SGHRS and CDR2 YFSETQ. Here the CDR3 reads CASSLWWGAQPQHF. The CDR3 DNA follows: TGCGCCAGCAGCTTGTGGTGGGGGGCTCAGCCCCAGCATTTT.

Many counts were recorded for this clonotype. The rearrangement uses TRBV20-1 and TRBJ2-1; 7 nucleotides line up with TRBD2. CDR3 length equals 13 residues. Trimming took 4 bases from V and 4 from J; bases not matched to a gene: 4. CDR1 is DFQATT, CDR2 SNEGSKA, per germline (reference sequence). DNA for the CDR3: TGCAGTGCTATGGGAGGGCTATACAATGAGCAGTTCTTC. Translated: CSAMGGLYNEQFF.

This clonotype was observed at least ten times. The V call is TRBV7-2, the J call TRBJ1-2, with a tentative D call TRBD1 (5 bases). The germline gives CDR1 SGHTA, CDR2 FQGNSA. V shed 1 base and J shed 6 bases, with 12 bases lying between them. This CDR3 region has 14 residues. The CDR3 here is CASSLVGRADGYTF. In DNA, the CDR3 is TGTGCCAGCAGCTTAGTGGGCAGGGCTGATGGCTACACCTTC.

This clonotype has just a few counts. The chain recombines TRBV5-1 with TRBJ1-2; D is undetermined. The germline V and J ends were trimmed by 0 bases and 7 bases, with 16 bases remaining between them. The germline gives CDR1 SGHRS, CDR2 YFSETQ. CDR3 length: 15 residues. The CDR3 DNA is TGCGCCAGCAGCTTGGGAGGCAGGAAAGGAGTTGGCTACACCTTC. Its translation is CASSLGGRKGVGYTF.

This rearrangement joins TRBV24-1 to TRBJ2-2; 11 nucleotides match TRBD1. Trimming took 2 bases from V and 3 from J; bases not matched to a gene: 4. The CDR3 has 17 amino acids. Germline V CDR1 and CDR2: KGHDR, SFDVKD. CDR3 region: CATSDSDRGPDTGELFF. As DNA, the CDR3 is TGTGCCACCAGTGATTCGGACAGGGGGCCGGACACCGGGGAGCTGTTTTTT.

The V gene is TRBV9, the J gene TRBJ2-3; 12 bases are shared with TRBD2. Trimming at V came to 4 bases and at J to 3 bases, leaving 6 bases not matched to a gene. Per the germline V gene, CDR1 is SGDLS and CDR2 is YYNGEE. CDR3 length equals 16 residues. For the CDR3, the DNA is TGTGCCAGCAGCCCGCAGACTAGCGGGGGAACAGATACGCAGTATTTT. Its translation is CASSPQTSGGTDTQYF.

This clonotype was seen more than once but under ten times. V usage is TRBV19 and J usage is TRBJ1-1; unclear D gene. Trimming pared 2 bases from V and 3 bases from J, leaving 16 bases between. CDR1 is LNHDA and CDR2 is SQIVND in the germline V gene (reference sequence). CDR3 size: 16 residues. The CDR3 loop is CASSILPGSYHTEAFF. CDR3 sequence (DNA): TGTGCCAGTAGTATATTACCCGGGAGTTACCACACTGAAGCTTTCTTT.

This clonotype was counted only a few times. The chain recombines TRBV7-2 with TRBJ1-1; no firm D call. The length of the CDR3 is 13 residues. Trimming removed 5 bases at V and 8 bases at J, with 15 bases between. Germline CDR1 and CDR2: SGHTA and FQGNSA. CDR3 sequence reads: CASSPGPNREAFF. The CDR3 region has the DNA TGTGCCAGCAGCCCAGGTCCTAACAGAGAAGCTTTCTTT.

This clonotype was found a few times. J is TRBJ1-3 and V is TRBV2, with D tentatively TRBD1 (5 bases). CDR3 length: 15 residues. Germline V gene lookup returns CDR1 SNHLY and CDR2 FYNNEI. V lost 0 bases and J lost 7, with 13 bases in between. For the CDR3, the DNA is TGTGCCAGCAGTGAAGCTCAGGCAGGGATCAACACCATATATTTT. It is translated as CASSEAQAGINTIYF.

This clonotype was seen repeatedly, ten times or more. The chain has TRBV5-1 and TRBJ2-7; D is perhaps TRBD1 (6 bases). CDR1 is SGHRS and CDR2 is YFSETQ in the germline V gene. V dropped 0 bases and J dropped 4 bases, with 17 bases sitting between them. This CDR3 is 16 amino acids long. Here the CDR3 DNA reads TGCGCCAGCAGCTTGGGGGGCCGGGACACCTATTACGAGCAGTACGTC. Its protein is CASSLGGRDTYYEQYV.

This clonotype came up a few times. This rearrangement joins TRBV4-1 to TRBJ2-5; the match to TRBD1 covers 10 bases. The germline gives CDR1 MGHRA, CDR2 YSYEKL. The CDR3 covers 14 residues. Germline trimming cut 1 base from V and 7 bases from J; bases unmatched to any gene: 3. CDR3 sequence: CASSQGQGATTQYF. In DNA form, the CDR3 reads TGCGCCAGCAGCCAAGGACAGGGGGCTACGACCCAGTACTTC.

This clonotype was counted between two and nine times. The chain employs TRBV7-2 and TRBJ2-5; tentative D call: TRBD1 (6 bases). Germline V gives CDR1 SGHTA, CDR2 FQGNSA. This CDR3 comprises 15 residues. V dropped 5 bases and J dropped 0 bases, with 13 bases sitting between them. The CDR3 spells CASSISQGYQETQYF. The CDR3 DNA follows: TGTGCCAGCAGCATAAGTCAGGGGTACCAAGAGACCCAGTACTTC.